Listed below are T cell receptor beta chains from one sample, sequenced in a study. Using its own MiXCR run on the RT-PCR reads, TCRdb lists one record per CDR3 protein. The sample contains about 680,000 distinct CDR3 sequences, around 14% of which appear only once. The sequenced sample consisted of memory CD4+ T cells from blood. The receptors derive from a female donor in good health, serving as a healthy control. Each CDR3 is given with its conserved first and last residue. The D gene is left open where the match is weak. Rows may omit the clone size; those that give it use once, few, many or a size class.

NA | TRBJ2-2 | NA | TRBV28 | TGTGCCAGCTTGTCGGGACACCTCACCGGGGAGCTGTTTTTT | CASLSGHLTGELFF
NA | TRBJ2-7 | few | TRBV5-1 | TGCGCCAGCAGCTTGATGGGACTCCGAGATGAGGAGCAGTACTTC | CASSLMGLRDEEQYF
NA | TRBJ2-5 | NA | TRBV5-3 | TGTGCCAGAAGCCCATTCTACCCAAGGGGTCCGGAGGAGGAGACCCAGTACTTC | CARSPFYPRGPEEETQYF
TRBD1 | TRBJ1-2 | few | TRBV15 | TGTGCCACCAGCAAGAACAGGGGGAAACACTATGGCTACACCTTC | CATSKNRGKHYGYTF
NA | TRBJ2-7 | many | TRBV5-1 | TGCGCCAGCAGCCGCTACGAGCAGTACTTC | CASSRYEQYF
TRBD1 | TRBJ1-3 | NA | TRBV29-1 | TGCAGCGTCCCGACAGGGTCTGGAAACACCATATATTTT | CSVPTGSGNTIYF
NA | TRBJ2-5 | many | TRBV27 | TGTGCCAGCAGTTTATCGAGGCGGAGGGCCCAGTACTTC | CASSLSRRRAQYF
NA | TRBJ1-2 | many | TRBV20-1 | TGCAGTGCTAGCGCGAGGGACTATGGCTACACCTTC | CSASARDYGYTF
NA | TRBJ1-6 | NA | TRBV4-3 | TGCGCCAGCAGCCAAGCGGGGGGGCGAAATTCACCCCTCCACTTT | CASSQAGGRNSPLHF
NA | TRBJ2-1 | few | TRBV5-5 | TGTGCCAGCAGCGGTAGCGGAAACTACAATGAGCAGTTCTTC | CASSGSGNYNEQFF
TRBD1 | TRBJ1-1 | few | TRBV7-9 | TGTGCCAGCAGCATCACGACAGGGGGTACCACTGAAGCTTTCTTT | CASSITTGGTTEAFF
NA | TRBJ2-5 | many | TRBV9 | TGTGCCAGCAGCGTAGGAGGGAAAGAGACCCAGTACTTC | CASSVGGKETQYF
TRBD2 | TRBJ2-5 | few | TRBV10-3 | TGTGCCATCAGTGAGCCGCCGGGACTAGGACAAGAGACCCAGTACTTC | CAISEPPGLGQETQYF
TRBD1 | TRBJ1-1 | NA | TRBV4-3 | TGCGCCAGCAGCCAAGACGGGACAGGGGGCATTGCTTTCTTT | CASSQDGTGGIAFF
NA | TRBJ2-5 | NA | TRBV29-1 | TGCAGCGTCGGTATGACAGGCGGGGAGACCCAGTACTTC | CSVGMTGGETQYF
TRBD1 | TRBJ1-2 | many | TRBV5-1 | TGCGCCAGCAGCCGAGGACAGGGTGACTATGGCTACACCTTC | CASSRGQGDYGYTF
NA | TRBJ1-2 | NA | TRBV20-1 | TGCAGTGCTCTGGTGATGGGGCGGGGCTATGGCTACACCTTC | CSALVMGRGYGYTF
NA | TRBJ1-5 | many | TRBV29-1 | TGCAGCGTTGCCTACCAGAGGGATCAGCCCCAGCATTTT | CSVAYQRDQPQHF
TRBD2 | TRBJ2-1 | NA | TRBV10-2 | TGCGCCAGCAGTGGACTAGCGGGGAACAATGAGCAGTTCTTC | CASSGLAGNNEQFF
NA | TRBJ1-4 | NA | TRBV5-1 | TGCGCCAGCAGCTTTTCCGGGACCGCAACTAATGAAAAACTGTTTTTT | CASSFSGTATNEKLFF
TRBD2 | TRBJ2-7 | NA | TRBV29-1 | TGCAGCGTTGAAGAACGGACTAGCAGGAGGAGTTACGAGCAGTACTTC | CSVEERTSRRSYEQYF
NA | TRBJ2-2 | NA | TRBV6-1 | TGTGCCAGCAGTCGTACAGGTCAAGGGGAGCTGTTTTTT | CASSRTGQGELFF
NA | TRBJ1-2 | NA | TRBV15 | TGTGCCACCAGCAGAGATAAGGGGACTAACTATGGCTACACCTTC | CATSRDKGTNYGYTF
NA | TRBJ1-1 | few | TRBV6-1 | TGTGCCAGCAGTGAATTATCGAACACTGAAGCTTTCTTT | CASSELSNTEAFF
NA | TRBJ1-5 | few | TRBV12-3/TRBV12-4 | TGTGCCAGCAGCCTCCGGGAGCCGGCGTACGGACAACCCCAGCATTTT | CASSLREPAYGQPQHF
NA | TRBJ1-1 | few | TRBV24-1 | TGTGCCACCAGTGAAGATGATACTGAAGCTTTCTTT | CATSEDDTEAFF
NA | TRBJ1-1 | NA | TRBV5-1 | TGCGCCAGCAGCGTGGACGCCGGGGTACACACTGAAGCTTTCTTT | CASSVDAGVHTEAFF
NA | TRBJ1-4 | NA | TRBV27 | TGTGCCAGCCGATCTCCCCGCGGAGAAGGCGGTAATGAAAAACTGTTTTTT | CASRSPRGEGGNEKLFF
NA | TRBJ1-4 | many | TRBV20-1 | TGCAGTGCTAGAGACTACGGGACCAATGAAAAACTGTTTTTT | CSARDYGTNEKLFF
NA | TRBJ2-7 | many | TRBV7-2 | TGTGCCAGCAGCTTGCAAACAGGGACCTCCTACGAGCAGTACTTC | CASSLQTGTSYEQYF
NA | TRBJ1-2 | NA | TRBV5-4 | TGTGCCAGCAGCTTCAATACAGGGACCTATGGCTACACCTTC | CASSFNTGTYGYTF
NA | TRBJ1-2 | many | TRBV10-3 | TGTGCCATCAGTGAGTTATCCACCTCGTCCCCCAGTGGCTACACCTTC | CAISELSTSSPSGYTF
NA | TRBJ1-5 | few | TRBV7-9 | TGTGCCAGCAGCAGCGAATGGAGGGGCAGCAATCAGCCCCAGCATTTT | CASSSEWRGSNQPQHF
TRBD1 | TRBJ2-2 | many | TRBV10-3 | TGTGCCATCAGGGGGACAGGGGGCAACGGGGAGCTGTTTTTT | CAIRGTGGNGELFF
TRBD2 | TRBJ2-1 | NA | TRBV5-1 | TGCGCCAGCAGCTTGTTGACGGGAGGGGAGGAGCAGTTCTTC | CASSLLTGGEEQFF
TRBD2 | TRBJ2-1 | few | TRBV7-6 | TGTGCCAGCAGCTTAGCTGGCGGGAGGGCCTACAATGAGCAGTTCTTC | CASSLAGGRAYNEQFF
TRBD2 | TRBJ2-5 | few | TRBV4-1 | TGCGCCAGCAGCCAAGATATACTAGCGGGAGGGCGGGTTGAGACCCAGTACTTC | CASSQDILAGGRVETQYF
NA | TRBJ2-7 | many | TRBV28 | TGTGCCAGCAGTTCCGGGACAAATCCCTACGAGCAGTACTTC | CASSSGTNPYEQYF
TRBD2 | TRBJ2-5 | many | TRBV6-5 | TGTGCCAGCAGTCAACGACTAGCGGGCCCCCAAGAGACCCAGTACTTC | CASSQRLAGPQETQYF
NA | TRBJ1-5 | NA | TRBV10-3 | TGTGCCATCAGCGCAGGGGCTGGGGCTACTAGCAATCAGCCCCAGCATTTT | CAISAGAGATSNQPQHF
NA | TRBJ2-3 | many | TRBV4-3 | TGCGCCAGCAGCCAGTTTCTTCGGACAGATACGCAGTATTTT | CASSQFLRTDTQYF
TRBD2 | TRBJ2-5 | NA | TRBV9 | TGTGCCAGCAGCGTAAGGCGGGGGGGCCAGGGGGAGACCCAGTACTTC | CASSVRRGGQGETQYF
NA | TRBJ2-3 | NA | TRBV20-1 | TGCAGTGCTAGAGATATGGCCGGGCCCACAGATACGCAGTATTTT | CSARDMAGPTDTQYF
TRBD1 | TRBJ1-2 | few | TRBV12-3/TRBV12-4 | TGTGCCAGCAGGCCTGGGACAGGGGCTAACTATGGCTACACCTTC | CASRPGTGANYGYTF
NA | TRBJ2-7 | NA | TRBV5-1 | TGCGCCAGCAGCTTGGATGGCAGGAGCTACGAGCAGTACTTC | CASSLDGRSYEQYF
TRBD1 | TRBJ2-3 | many | TRBV18 | TGTGCCAGCTCACAAACAGGGGGTTTGGGCACAGATACGCAGTATTTT | CASSQTGGLGTDTQYF
TRBD2 | TRBJ2-1 | NA | TRBV6-5 | TGTGCCAGCAGACCTACCTCTAGCGGGACCTACAATGAGCAGTTCTTC | CASRPTSSGTYNEQFF
NA | TRBJ2-3 | NA | TRBV5-4 | TGTGCCAGCAGCTTGTATGGGCTAGAGACAGATACGCAGTATTTT | CASSLYGLETDTQYF
TRBD1 | TRBJ2-3 | few | TRBV7-6 | TGTGCCAGCAGCATATGGACAGGGGGCACAGATACGCAGTATTTT | CASSIWTGGTDTQYF
NA | TRBJ2-5 | many | TRBV5-6 | TGTGCCAGCAGCTTGGTATCTGAGACCCAGTACTTC | CASSLVSETQYF
TRBD1 | TRBJ1-5 | NA | TRBV20-1 | TGCAGTGCTAGGCCCCGGGACAGTTACAATCAGCCCCAGCATTTT | CSARPRDSYNQPQHF
NA | TRBJ2-1 | few | TRBV18 | TGTGCCAGCTCACTGGACTATTTAGGGCCCGAATTCTTC | CASSLDYLGPEFF
TRBD2 | TRBJ2-5 | NA | TRBV4-1 | TGCGCCAGCAGCCCAGGACTAGCGGTCAGGTCCCAGTACTTC | CASSPGLAVRSQYF
TRBD1 | TRBJ2-5 | NA | TRBV6-2/TRBV6-3 | TGTGCCAGCAGTTCTAATCCGACCAGGACAGGGAAAGAGACCCAGTACTTC | CASSSNPTRTGKETQYF
NA | TRBJ2-1 | NA | TRBV7-2 | TGTGCCAGCAGCGTAACCAGATACCACAATGAGCAGTTCTTC | CASSVTRYHNEQFF